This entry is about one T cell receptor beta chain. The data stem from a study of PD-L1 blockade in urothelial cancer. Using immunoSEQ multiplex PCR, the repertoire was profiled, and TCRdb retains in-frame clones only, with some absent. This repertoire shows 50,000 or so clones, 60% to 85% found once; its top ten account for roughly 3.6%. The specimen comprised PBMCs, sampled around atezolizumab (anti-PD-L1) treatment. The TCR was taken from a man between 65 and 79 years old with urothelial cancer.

The CDR3 sequence is CASSLGSGSGANVLTF. CDR3 DNA: TGCGCCAGCAGCTTGGGGTCAGGCTCTGGGGCCAACGTCCTGACTTTC. The chain combines TRBV5-1 with TRBJ2-6; D remains unclear. The CDR3 has 16 amino acids. Germline V gives CDR1 SGHRS, CDR2 YFSETQ. Trimming removed 0 bases from V and 0 bases from J, with 7 bases in between.